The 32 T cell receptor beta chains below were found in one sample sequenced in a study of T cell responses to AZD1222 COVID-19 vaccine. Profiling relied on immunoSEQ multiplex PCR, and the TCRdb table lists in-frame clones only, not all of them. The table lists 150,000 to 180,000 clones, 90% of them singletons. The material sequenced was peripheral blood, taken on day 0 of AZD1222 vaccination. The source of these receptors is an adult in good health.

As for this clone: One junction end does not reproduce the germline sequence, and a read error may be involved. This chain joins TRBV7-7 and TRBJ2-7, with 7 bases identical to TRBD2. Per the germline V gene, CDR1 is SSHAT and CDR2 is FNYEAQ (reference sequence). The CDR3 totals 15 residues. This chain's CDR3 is CASSILSGDGYEQYF. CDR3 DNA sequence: TGTGCTAGCAGCATACTAAGCGGGGACGGGTACGAGCAGTACTTC.

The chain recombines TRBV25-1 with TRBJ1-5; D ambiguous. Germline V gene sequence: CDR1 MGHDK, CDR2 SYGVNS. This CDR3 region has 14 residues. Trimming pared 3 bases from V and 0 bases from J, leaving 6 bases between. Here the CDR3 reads CASSDSGSNQPQHF. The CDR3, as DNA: TGTGCCAGCAGTGATTCTGGTAGCAATCAGCCCCAGCATTTT. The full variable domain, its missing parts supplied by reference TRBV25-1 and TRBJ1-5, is EADIYQTPRYLVIGTGKKITLECSQTMGHDKMYWYQQDPGMELHLIHYSYGVNSTEKGDLSSESTVSRIRTEHFPLTLESARPSHTSQYLCASSDSGSNQPQHFGDGTRLSIL.

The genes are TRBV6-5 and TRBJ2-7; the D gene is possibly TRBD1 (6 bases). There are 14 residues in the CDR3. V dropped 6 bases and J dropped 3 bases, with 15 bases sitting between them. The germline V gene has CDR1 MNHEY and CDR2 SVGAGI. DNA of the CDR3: TGTGCCAGCAGACATACGACAGGCAACTACGAGCAGTACTTC. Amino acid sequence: CASRHTTGNYEQYF.

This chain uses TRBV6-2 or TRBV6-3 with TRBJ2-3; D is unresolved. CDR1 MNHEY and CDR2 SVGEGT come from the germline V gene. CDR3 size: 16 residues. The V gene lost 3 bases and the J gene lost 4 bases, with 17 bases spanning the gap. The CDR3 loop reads CASSYVSALYADTQYF. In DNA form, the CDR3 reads TGTGCCAGCAGTTATGTGTCAGCATTGTACGCAGATACGCAGTATTTT.

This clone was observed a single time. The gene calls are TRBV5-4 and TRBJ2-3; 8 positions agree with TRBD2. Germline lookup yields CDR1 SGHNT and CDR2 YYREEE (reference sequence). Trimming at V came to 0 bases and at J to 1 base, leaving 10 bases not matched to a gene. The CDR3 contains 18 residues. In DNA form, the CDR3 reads TGTGCCAGCAGCTTGGCCCTTTTACTAGCGGCCGGCACAGATACGCAGTATTTT. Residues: CASSLALLLAAGTDTQYF.

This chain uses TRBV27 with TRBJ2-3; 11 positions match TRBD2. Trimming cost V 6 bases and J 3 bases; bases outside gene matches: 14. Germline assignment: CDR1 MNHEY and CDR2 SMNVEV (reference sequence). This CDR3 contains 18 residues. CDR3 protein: CASSQGLAEITGTDTQYF. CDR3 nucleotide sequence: TGTGCCAGCAGCCAGGGACTAGCGGAAATAACCGGGACAGATACGCAGTATTTT.

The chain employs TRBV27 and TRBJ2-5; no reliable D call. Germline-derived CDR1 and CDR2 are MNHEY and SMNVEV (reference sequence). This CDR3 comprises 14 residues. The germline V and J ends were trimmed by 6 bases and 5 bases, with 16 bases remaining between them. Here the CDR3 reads CASSPGWSWETQYF. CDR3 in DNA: TGTGCCAGCAGCCCCGGTTGGAGCTGGGAGACCCAGTACTTC.

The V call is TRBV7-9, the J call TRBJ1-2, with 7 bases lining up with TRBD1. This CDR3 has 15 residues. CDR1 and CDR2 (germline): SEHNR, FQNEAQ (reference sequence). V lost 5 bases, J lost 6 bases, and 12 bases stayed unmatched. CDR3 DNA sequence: TGTGCCAGCAGCCCAGTGCGACAGGGTATTCATGGCTACACCTTC. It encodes CASSPVRQGIHGYTF.

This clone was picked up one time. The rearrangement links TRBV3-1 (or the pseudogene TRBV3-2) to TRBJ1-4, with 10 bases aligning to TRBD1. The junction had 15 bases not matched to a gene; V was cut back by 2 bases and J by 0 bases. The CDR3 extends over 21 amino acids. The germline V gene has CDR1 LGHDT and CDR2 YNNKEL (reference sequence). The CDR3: CASSQTLRPGQGTATNEKLFF. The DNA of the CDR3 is TGTGCCAGCAGCCAAACCCTTCGTCCGGGACAGGGGACCGCAACTAATGAAAAACTGTTTTTT.

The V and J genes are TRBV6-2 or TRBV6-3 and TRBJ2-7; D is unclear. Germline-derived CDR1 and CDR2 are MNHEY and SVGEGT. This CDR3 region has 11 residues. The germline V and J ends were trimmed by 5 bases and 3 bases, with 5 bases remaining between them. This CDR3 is CASSRIYEQYF. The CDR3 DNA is TGTGCCAGCAGTAGAATCTACGAGCAGTACTTC.

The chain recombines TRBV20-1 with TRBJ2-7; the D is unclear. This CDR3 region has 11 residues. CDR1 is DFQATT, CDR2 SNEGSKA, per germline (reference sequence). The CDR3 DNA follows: TGCAGCGGGTACCTCTCCTACGAGCAGTACTTC. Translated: CSGYLSYEQYF.

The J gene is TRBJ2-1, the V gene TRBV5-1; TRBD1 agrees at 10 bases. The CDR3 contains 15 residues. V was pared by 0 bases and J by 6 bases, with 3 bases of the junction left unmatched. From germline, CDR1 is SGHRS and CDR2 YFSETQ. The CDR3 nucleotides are TGCGCCAGCAGCTTGGCCTGGACAGGGGGCAATGAGCAGTTCTTC. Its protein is CASSLAWTGGNEQFF.

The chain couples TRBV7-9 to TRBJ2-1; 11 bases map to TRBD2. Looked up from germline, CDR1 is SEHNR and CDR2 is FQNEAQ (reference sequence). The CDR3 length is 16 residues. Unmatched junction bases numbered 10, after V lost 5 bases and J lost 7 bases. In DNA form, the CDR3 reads TGTGCCAGCAGCCGACTAACTAGCGGGAGCGGTAATGAGCAGTTCTTC. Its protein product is CASSRLTSGSGNEQFF.

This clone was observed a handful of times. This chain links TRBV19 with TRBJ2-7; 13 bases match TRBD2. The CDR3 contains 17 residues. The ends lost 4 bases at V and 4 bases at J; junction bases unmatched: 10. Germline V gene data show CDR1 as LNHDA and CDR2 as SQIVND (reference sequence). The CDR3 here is CASSTGLAGDVRYEQYF. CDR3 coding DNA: TGTGCCAGTAGTACTGGACTAGCGGGAGACGTCAGGTACGAGCAGTACTTC.

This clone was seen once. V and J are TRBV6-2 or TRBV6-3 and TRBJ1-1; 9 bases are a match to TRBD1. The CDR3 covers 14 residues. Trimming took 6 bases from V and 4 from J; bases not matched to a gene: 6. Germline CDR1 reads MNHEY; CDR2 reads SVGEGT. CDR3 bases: TGTGCCAGCAGCGGTCGACAGGGGGGCACTGAAGCTTTCTTT. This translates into CASSGRQGGTEAFF.

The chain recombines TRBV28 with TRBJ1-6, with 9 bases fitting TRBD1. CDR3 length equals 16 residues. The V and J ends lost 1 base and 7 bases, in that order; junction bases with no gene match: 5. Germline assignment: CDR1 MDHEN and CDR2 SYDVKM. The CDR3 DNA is TGTGCCAGCAGTTTATCTTCAGGGACAGGGAATTCACCCCTCCACTTT. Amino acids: CASSLSSGTGNSPLHF.

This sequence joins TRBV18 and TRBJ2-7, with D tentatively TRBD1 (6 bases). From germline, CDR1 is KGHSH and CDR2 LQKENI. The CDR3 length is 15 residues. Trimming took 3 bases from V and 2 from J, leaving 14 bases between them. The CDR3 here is CASSPGQLQTYEQYF. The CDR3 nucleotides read TGTGCCAGCTCACCCGGACAGCTTCAGACCTACGAGCAGTACTTC. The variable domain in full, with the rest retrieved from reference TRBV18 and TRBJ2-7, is NAGVMQNPRHLVRRRGQEARLRCSPMKGHSHVYWYRQLPEEGLKFMVYLQKENIIDESGMPKERFSAEFPKEGPSILRIQQVVRGDSAAYFCASSPGQLQTYEQYFGPGTRLTVT.

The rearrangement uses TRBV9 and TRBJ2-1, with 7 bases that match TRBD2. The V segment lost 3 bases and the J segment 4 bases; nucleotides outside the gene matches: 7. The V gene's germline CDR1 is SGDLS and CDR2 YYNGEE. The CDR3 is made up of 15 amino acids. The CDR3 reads CASSGGGLVYNEQFF. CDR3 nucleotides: TGTGCCAGCAGCGGAGGAGGACTAGTGTACAATGAGCAGTTCTTC.

This CDR3 is CASWLAGGRNEQYF. The CDR3 nucleotides read TGTGCCAGCTGGCTAGCGGGAGGGAGGAACGAGCAGTACTTC. The chain joins TRBV5-6 to TRBJ2-7; 12 nucleotides match TRBD2. Germline V gene lookup returns CDR1 SGHDT and CDR2 YYEEEE. The CDR3 is made up of 14 amino acids. The trim removed 7 bases at V and 5 bases at J, leaving 7 bases unmatched.

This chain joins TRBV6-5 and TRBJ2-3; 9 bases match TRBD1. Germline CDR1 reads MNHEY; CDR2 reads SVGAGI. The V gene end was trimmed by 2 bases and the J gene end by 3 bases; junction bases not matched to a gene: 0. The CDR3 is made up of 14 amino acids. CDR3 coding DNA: TGTGCCAGCAGTTACGGGACAGGGACAGATACGCAGTATTTT. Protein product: CASSYGTGTDTQYF.

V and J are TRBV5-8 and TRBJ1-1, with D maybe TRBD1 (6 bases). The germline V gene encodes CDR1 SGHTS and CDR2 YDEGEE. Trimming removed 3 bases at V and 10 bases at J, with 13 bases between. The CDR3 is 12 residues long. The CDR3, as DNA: TGTGCCAGCAGCTCAACAGGGCTTATAGCTTTCTTT. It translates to CASSSTGLIAFF.

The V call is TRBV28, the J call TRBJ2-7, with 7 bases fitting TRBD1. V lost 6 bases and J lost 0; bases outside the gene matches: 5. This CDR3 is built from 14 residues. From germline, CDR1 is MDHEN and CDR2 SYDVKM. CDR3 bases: TGTGCCAGCAGGCTGACAGGGAGCTCCTACGAGCAGTACTTC. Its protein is CASRLTGSSYEQYF.

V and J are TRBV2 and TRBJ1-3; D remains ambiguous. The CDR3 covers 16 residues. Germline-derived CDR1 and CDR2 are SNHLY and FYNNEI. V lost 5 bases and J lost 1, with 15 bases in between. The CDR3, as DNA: TGTGCCAGCAGTATCTCAGGACCCGCGTCTGGAAACACCATATATTTT. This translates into CASSISGPASGNTIYF.

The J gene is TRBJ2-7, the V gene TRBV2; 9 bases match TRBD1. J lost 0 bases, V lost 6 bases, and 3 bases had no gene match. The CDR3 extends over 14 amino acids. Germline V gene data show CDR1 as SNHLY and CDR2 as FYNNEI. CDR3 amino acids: CASRDRGSSYEQYF. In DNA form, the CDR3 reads TGTGCCAGCAGAGACAGGGGGAGCTCCTACGAGCAGTACTTC.

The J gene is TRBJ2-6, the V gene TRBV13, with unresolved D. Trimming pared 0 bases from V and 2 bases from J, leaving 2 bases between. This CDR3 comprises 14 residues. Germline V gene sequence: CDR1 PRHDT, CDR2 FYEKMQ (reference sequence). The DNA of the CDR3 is TGTGCCAGCAGCTTAGGGGCTGGGGCCAACGTCCTGACTTTC. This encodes CASSLGAGANVLTF.

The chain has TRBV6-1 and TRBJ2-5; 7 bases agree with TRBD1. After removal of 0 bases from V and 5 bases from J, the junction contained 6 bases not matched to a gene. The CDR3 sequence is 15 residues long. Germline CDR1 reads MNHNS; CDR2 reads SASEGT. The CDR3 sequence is CASSEASQGVETQYF. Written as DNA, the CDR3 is TGTGCCAGCAGTGAAGCGTCGCAGGGGGTGGAGACCCAGTACTTC.

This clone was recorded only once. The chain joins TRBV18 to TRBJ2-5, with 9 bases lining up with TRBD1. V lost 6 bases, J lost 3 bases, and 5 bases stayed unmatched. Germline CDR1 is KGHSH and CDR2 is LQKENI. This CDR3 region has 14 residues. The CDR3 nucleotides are TGTGCCAGCTCCCGCACAGGGGGCGAAGAGACCCAGTACTTC. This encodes CASSRTGGEETQYF.

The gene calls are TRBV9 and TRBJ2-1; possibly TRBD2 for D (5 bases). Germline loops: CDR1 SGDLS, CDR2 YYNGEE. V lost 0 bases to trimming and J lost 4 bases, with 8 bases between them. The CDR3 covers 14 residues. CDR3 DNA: TGTGCCAGCAGCGTAGCGGGGATTTACAATGAGCAGTTCTTC. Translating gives CASSVAGIYNEQFF.

The CDR3 region has the DNA TGTGCCAGCAGTCCTAACAAAATGGGGGACAGATCCTCTGGGGCCAACGTCCTGACTTTC. It encodes CASSPNKMGDRSSGANVLTF. The rearrangement links TRBV27 to TRBJ2-6, with 7 positions matching TRBD1. The CDR3 spans 20 residues. The V gene end was trimmed by 5 bases and the J gene end by 0 bases; junction bases not matched to a gene: 16. Germline V gene lookup returns CDR1 MNHEY and CDR2 SMNVEV (reference sequence).

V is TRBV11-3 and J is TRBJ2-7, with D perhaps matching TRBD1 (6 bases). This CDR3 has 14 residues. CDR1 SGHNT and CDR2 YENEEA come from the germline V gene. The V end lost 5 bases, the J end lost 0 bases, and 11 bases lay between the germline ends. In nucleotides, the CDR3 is TGTGCCAGCAGCCAAGGACAGAGCTCCTACGAGCAGTACTTC. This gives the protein CASSQGQSSYEQYF.

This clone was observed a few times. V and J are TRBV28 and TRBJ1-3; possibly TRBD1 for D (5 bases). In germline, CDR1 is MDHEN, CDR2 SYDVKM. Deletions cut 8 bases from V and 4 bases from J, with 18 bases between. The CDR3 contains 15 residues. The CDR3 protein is CASGVIEGSGNTIYF. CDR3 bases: TGTGCCAGCGGGGTTATCGAGGGGTCAGGAAACACCATATATTTT. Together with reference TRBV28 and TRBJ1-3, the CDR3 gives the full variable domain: DVKVTQSSRYLVKRTGEKVFLECVQDMDHENMFWYRQDPGLGLRLIYFSYDVKMKEKGDIPEGYSVSREKKERFSLILESASTNQTSMYLCASGVIEGSGNTIYFGEGSWLTVV.

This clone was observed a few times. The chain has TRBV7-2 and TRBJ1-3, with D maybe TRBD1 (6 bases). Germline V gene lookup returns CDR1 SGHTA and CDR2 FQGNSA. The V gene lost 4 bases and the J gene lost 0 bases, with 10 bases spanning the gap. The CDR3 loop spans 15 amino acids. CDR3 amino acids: CASSSQGNSGNTIYF. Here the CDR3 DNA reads TGTGCCAGCAGCTCACAGGGTAACTCTGGAAACACCATATATTTT.